What follows are 25 T cell receptor beta chains derived from one specimen sequenced in a study of T cells after posttransplantation cyclophosphamide. Treatment was busulfan-fludarabine conditioning, a marrow graft, and cyclophosphamide on days +3 and +4. Data came from immunoSEQ multiplex PCR; TCRdb stores just in-frame clones and leaves some out. Among about 3,300 clones listed, around 79% were seen once. This specimen consisted of PBMCs, obtained 150 to 200 days after allogeneic stem cell transplant with posttransplant cyclophosphamide. These receptor sequences come from a male patient aged 60-70 years who received an allogeneic stem cell transplant from a related donor and was CMV-positive. The graft donor may have contributed some T cells.

This clone was found a few times. This sequence joins TRBV19 and TRBJ2-1; 10 bases are shared with TRBD2. Germline loops: CDR1 LNHDA, CDR2 SQIVND (reference sequence). Trimming at V came to 9 bases and at J to 6 bases, leaving 5 bases not matched to a gene. The CDR3 runs 13 residues. The CDR3 loop is CASSGLASNEQFF. The CDR3 region has the DNA TGTGCCAGCTCGGGACTAGCGTCCAATGAGCAGTTCTTC.

The J gene is TRBJ2-5, the V gene TRBV27; a possible D gene is TRBD1 (5 bases). Germline V gene lookup returns CDR1 MNHEY and CDR2 SMNVEV (reference sequence). The V and J ends lost 1 base and 5 bases respectively, with 17 bases between them. The CDR3 length is 16 residues. The CDR3 DNA reads TGTGCCAGCAGTTTATATCCCCGACAGTCCCAGGAGACCCAGTACTTC. Its protein is CASSLYPRQSQETQYF.

J is TRBJ2-2 and V is TRBV2, with D unclear. Germline values: CDR1 SNHLY, CDR2 FYNNEI. This CDR3 is built from 13 residues. V was clipped by 2 bases and J by 4 bases, with 5 bases between them. The CDR3 reads CASSESGTGELFF. For the CDR3, the DNA is TGTGCCAGCAGTGAATCCGGCACCGGGGAGCTGTTTTTT.

The V gene is TRBV19, the J gene TRBJ1-5, with 8 bases lining up with TRBD1. The germline CDR1 and CDR2 sequences are LNHDA and SQIVND (reference sequence). The J segment lost 4 bases and the V segment lost 3 bases, leaving 2 bases of the junction unmatched. The CDR3 totals 14 residues. This CDR3 reads CASSIQGANQPQHF. The DNA of the CDR3 is TGTGCCAGTAGTATTCAGGGGGCTAATCAGCCCCAGCATTTT.

Notes on this clone: The sample holds other DNA sequences that translate to the same CDR3. The rearrangement uses TRBV28 and TRBJ1-1; D call uncertain. CDR1 and CDR2 from the germline V gene are MDHEN and SYDVKM. The CDR3 loop spans 14 amino acids. The ends were cut back, 2 bases at V and 14 bases at J, with 21 bases in the middle. CDR3 DNA sequence: TGTGCCAGCAGTTTAGATTTCTTGCGGGATTCGGCCTTCTTT. Its protein product is CASSLDFLRDSAFF.

The genes are TRBV6-1 and TRBJ2-3; 8 bases align to TRBD2. From germline, CDR1 is MNHNS and CDR2 SASEGT. Unmatched junction bases numbered 10, after V lost 4 bases and J lost 1 base. The CDR3 runs 17 residues. CDR3 loop: CASSGRGAPTRTDTQYF. The CDR3 region has the DNA TGTGCCAGCAGTGGGCGGGGGGCCCCTACCCGCACAGATACGCAGTATTTT.

The chain has TRBV27 and TRBJ2-7; 8 positions agree with TRBD2. The J segment lost 0 bases and the V segment lost 11 bases, leaving 12 bases of the junction unmatched. CDR3 length equals 15 residues. The germline CDR1 and CDR2 sequences are MNHEY and SMNVEV (reference sequence). The CDR3: CAGPCGGPGSYEQYV. The CDR3, as DNA: TGTGCCGGCCCCTGCGGGGGGCCCGGCTCCTACGAGCAGTACGTC.

The V and J genes are TRBV6-5 and TRBJ1-2; D is unresolved. Germline V gene lookup returns CDR1 MNHEY and CDR2 SVGAGI. The CDR3 contains 15 residues. The V end was cut by 2 bases, the J end by 4 bases, with 14 bases between. CDR3 amino acids: CASSYGARPLYGYTF. CDR3 bases: TGTGCCAGCAGTTACGGAGCCCGACCCCTCTATGGCTACACCTTC.

V and J are TRBV29-1 and TRBJ2-2; 9 bases align to TRBD1. V was clipped by 6 bases and J by 5 bases; unmatched bases: 13. The CDR3 spans 16 residues. In germline, CDR1 is SQVTM, CDR2 ANQGSEA. CDR3 sequence reads: CSVRLTGGRGTGELFF. CDR3 DNA sequence: TGCAGCGTGCGGCTGACAGGGGGTCGTGGAACCGGGGAGCTGTTTTTT.

The chain couples TRBV7-3 to TRBJ1-2; tentatively, D is TRBD1 (5 bases). Trimming left V 5 bases short and J 7 bases short, with 14 bases between. Germline-derived CDR1 and CDR2 are SGHTA and FQGTGA. CDR3 size: 13 residues. Here the CDR3 reads CASSRLGGGGYTF. For the CDR3, the DNA is TGTGCCAGCAGCCGCCTGGGGGGAGGTGGCTACACCTTC.

CDR3 in DNA: TGTGCCAGCAGCTTTGGTTCTGGGACAGGGGGCAATCAGCCCCAGCATTTT. This translates into CASSFGSGTGGNQPQHF. The chain links TRBV7-9 to TRBJ1-5; 10 bases fit TRBD1. CDR3 size: 17 residues. V lost 3 bases to trimming and J lost 2 bases; unmatched junction nucleotides: 7. In germline, CDR1 is SEHNR, CDR2 FQNEAQ (reference sequence). Together with reference TRBV7-9 and TRBJ1-5, the CDR3 gives the full variable domain: DTGVSQNPRHKITKRGQNVTFRCDPISEHNRLYWYRQTLGQGPEFLTYFQNEAQLEKSRLLSDRFSAERPKGSFSTLEIQRTEQGDSAMYLCASSFGSGTGGNQPQHFGDGTRLSIL.

The gene calls are TRBV28 and TRBJ2-2; D is perhaps TRBD2 (6 bases). The CDR3 has 17 amino acids. CDR1 and CDR2 from the germline V gene are MDHEN and SYDVKM. The V end lost 8 bases, the J end lost 3 bases, and 22 bases lay between the germline ends. The CDR3 loop reads CASGGRGGPPYTGELFF. The CDR3 DNA follows: TGTGCCAGCGGAGGCCGAGGAGGGCCCCCCTACACCGGGGAGCTGTTTTTT.

This clone is large (0.1 to 1%). The chain recombines TRBV6-4 with TRBJ2-7; the match to TRBD2 covers 9 bases. Trimming cost V 6 bases and J 3 bases; bases outside gene matches: 9. CDR1 is MRHNA and CDR2 is SNTAGT in the germline V gene. This CDR3 contains 15 residues. The CDR3 here is CASREPVAGVYEQYF. CDR3 DNA sequence: TGTGCCAGCAGGGAACCTGTAGCGGGAGTCTACGAGCAGTACTTC.

The CDR3 DNA sequence: TGTGCCAGCAGCGCCTCCTTTAAAGAGACCCAGTACTTC. It translates to CASSASFKETQYF. This chain joins TRBV9 and TRBJ2-5, with D hard to call. Trimming removed 3 bases at V and 3 bases at J, with 9 bases between. The germline gives CDR1 SGDLS, CDR2 YYNGEE. The CDR3 has 13 amino acids.

V is TRBV5-6 and J is TRBJ2-5; 9 bases match TRBD1. V was clipped by 1 base and J by 2 bases; unmatched bases: 6. The germline V gene encodes CDR1 SGHDT and CDR2 YYEEEE. The CDR3 sequence is 16 residues long. CDR3 protein: CASSLRGQGSQETQYF. The DNA of the CDR3 is TGTGCCAGCAGCTTGAGAGGACAGGGGTCTCAAGAGACCCAGTACTTC.

The genes are TRBV4-3 and TRBJ2-5; 14 nucleotides match TRBD2. J lost 5 bases, V lost 0 bases, and 8 bases had no gene match. Looked up from germline, CDR1 is LGHNA and CDR2 is YSLEER. CDR3 size: 18 residues. The CDR3 is CASSQEGGTSGGGETQYF. As DNA, the CDR3 is TGCGCCAGCAGCCAAGAAGGGGGGACTAGCGGGGGCGGCGAGACCCAGTACTTC.

The chain links TRBV5-4 to TRBJ2-1, with 9 bases fitting TRBD2. Unmatched junction bases numbered 4, after V lost 0 bases and J lost 6 bases. The V gene's germline CDR1 is SGHNT and CDR2 YYREEE (reference sequence). The CDR3 runs to 15 residues. In DNA, the CDR3 is TGTGCCAGCAGCTTGGGACTAGCGGAGCCCAATGAGCAGTTCTTC. It is translated as CASSLGLAEPNEQFF.

The chain is built from TRBV6-1 and TRBJ2-5; D not resolved. V shed 4 bases and J shed 0 bases, with 6 bases lying between them. This CDR3 has 13 amino acids. Germline V gene data show CDR1 as MNHNS and CDR2 as SASEGT. The CDR3 bases are TGTGCCAGCAGTGCGACATACCAAGAGACCCAGTACTTC. It encodes CASSATYQETQYF.

The V call is TRBV6-6, the J call TRBJ1-2; 7 nucleotides agree with TRBD1. The CDR3 extends over 13 amino acids. J gave up 6 bases and V 6 bases, and 7 bases lay outside the gene matches. Germline lookup yields CDR1 MNHNY and CDR2 SVGAGI (reference sequence). CDR3 sequence: CASRHLDRNGYTF. DNA for the CDR3: TGTGCCAGCAGGCATTTGGACAGGAATGGCTACACCTTC.

This clone came up once. V usage is TRBV7-3 and J usage is TRBJ2-3; D is possibly TRBD2 (5 bases). The CDR3 runs 13 residues. CDR1 is SGHTA and CDR2 is FQGTGA in the germline V gene. Trimming stripped 5 bases from V and 3 bases from J, with 9 bases between. This chain's CDR3 is CASSPGLTDTQYF. Here the CDR3 DNA reads TGTGCCAGCAGCCCCGGACTTACAGATACGCAGTATTTT. Full variable domain (outside the CDR3, taken from reference TRBV7-3 and TRBJ2-3): GAGVSQTPSNKVTEKGKYVELRCDPISGHTALYWYRQSLGQGPEFLIYFQGTGAADDSGLPNDRFFAVRPEGSVSTLKIQRTERGDSAVYLCASSPGLTDTQYFGPGTRLTVL.

The chain uses TRBV7-2 and TRBJ2-4; 12 nucleotides align to TRBD2. With V trimmed by 8 bases and J by 1 base, 12 bases remained unmatched. This CDR3 comprises 18 residues. Germline CDR1 reads SGHTA; CDR2 reads FQGNSA. CDR3 in DNA: TGTGCCAGCGTTCCGGGACTAGCGGGCCTTCGGGCCAAAAACATTCAGTACTTC. This sequence encodes CASVPGLAGLRAKNIQYF.

The chain uses TRBV6-5 and TRBJ2-5; the D is unclear. The J call could be wrong; TRBJ2-7 is a better fit for the DNA end. Germline values: CDR1 MNHEY, CDR2 SVGAGI. The CDR3 totals 13 residues. The CDR3 here is CASGASPPGEQYF. The CDR3 nucleotides are TGTGCCAGCGGAGCGTCACCTCCTGGCGAGCAGTACTTC.

This clone has a single count. The chain recombines TRBV4-3 with TRBJ1-4, with D unresolved. CDR1 LGHNA and CDR2 YSLEER come from the germline V gene. With 0 bases removed from V and 0 bases from J, the gap between germline ends came to 5 bases. CDR3 size: 15 residues. For the CDR3, the DNA is TGCGCCAGCAGCCAAGATCATTCAACTAATGAAAAACTGTTTTTT. Its translation is CASSQDHSTNEKLFF.

This chain connects TRBV19 to TRBJ1-2; 7 positions match TRBD1. CDR1 and CDR2 from the germline V gene are LNHDA and SQIVND (reference sequence). The CDR3 is 17 amino acids. The J segment lost 4 bases and the V segment lost 8 bases, leaving 19 bases of the junction unmatched. The CDR3 spells CASSGPRALTGSYGYTF. The CDR3 DNA follows: TGTGCCAGTTCGGGCCCCCGGGCATTGACAGGGTCCTATGGCTACACCTTC.

The chain joins TRBV11-2 to TRBJ1-4; 9 bases align to TRBD1. J was trimmed by 8 bases and V by 4 bases; bases with no gene match: 20. This CDR3 comprises 19 residues. From germline, CDR1 is SGHAT and CDR2 FQNNGV. Written as DNA, the CDR3 is TGTGCCAGCAGCTCTAGATCCTCTCGGGACAGGGTATTAGGGGAAAAACTGTTTTTT. It codes for CASSSRSSRDRVLGEKLFF.